Sequencing of this TCR beta chain was carried out in a study of T cells in Graves' hyperthyroidism and ophthalmopathy. Amplified TCR beta CDR3 regions derived from RNA transcripts. First-round RT-PCR targeting the TCR CDR3 was performed with the HTBI primer set. TCRdb re-derived calls from the multiplex PCR reads in MiXCR, one entry per CDR3 protein. The sample contains hundreds of thousands of distinct CDR3 sequences, under 20% of which appear only once. Sequencing was carried out using blood. The origin of this receptor is a woman aged 45-65 years with Graves' hyperthyroidism that later progressed to Graves' ophthalmopathy.

The CDR3 region has the DNA TGCAGTGCTAGAGAACTACTAGCGGGGCTCCAAGAGACCCAGTACTTC. This translates into CSARELLAGLQETQYF. The V gene is TRBV20-1, the J gene TRBJ2-5; 10 bases align to TRBD2. Germline assignment: CDR1 DFQATT and CDR2 SNEGSKA (reference sequence). Trimming removed 0 bases from V and 1 base from J; junction bases left unmatched: 5. This CDR3 has 16 amino acids.